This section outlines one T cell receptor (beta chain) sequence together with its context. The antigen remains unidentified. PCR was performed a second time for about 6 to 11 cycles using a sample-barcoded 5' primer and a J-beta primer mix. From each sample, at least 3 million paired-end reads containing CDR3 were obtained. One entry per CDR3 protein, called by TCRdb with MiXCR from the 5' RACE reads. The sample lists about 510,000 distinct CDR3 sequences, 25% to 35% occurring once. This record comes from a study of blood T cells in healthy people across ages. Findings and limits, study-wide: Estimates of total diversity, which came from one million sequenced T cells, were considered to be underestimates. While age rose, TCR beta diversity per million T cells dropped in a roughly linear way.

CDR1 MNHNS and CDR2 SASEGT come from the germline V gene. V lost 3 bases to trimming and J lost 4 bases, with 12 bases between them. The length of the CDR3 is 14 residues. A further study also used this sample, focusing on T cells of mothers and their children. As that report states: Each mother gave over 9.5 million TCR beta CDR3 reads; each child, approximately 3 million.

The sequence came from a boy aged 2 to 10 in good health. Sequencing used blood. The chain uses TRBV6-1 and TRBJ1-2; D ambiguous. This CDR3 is CASSDGGRTYGYTF. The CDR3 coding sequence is TGTGCCAGCAGTGATGGTGGACGGACCTATGGCTACACCTTC.